This T cell receptor beta chain was recorded in a study of post-analysis software for immune sequencing data. This CDR3 has 13 residues. Germline CDR1 is LGHNA and CDR2 is YSLEER. Trimming removed 3 bases from V and 7 bases from J; junction bases left unmatched: 4. Of note for this clonotype: Its target is unknown.

The TCR beta cDNA libraries carried unique molecular identifiers. TCRdb ran MiXCR on the PCR reads and lists one entry per CDR3 protein. Of approximately 690,000 distinct CDR3 sequences in the sample, 59% were seen once. General study results and limits: Included in a set of four or five TRBV segments more frequent in patients than controls were TRBV5-6, TRBV5-1 and TRBV20-1.

Sequencing was done on a sample of blood. V is TRBV4-3 and J is TRBJ1-1, with 8 bases identical to TRBD1. The receptor's source is a girl between 2 and 10 years old with multiple sclerosis. This CDR3 is CASSHSGQGEAFF. The CDR3 coding sequence is TGCGCCAGCAGCCATAGTGGACAGGGTGAAGCTTTCTTT.